These 20 T cell receptor beta chains were sequenced from one sample in a study of cytomegalovirus exposure and HLA in healthy donors. Amplification used 60 Vbeta primers and 13 Jbeta primers. Data came from immunoSEQ multiplex PCR; TCRdb stores just in-frame clones and leaves some out. The repertoire holds about 130,000 clones, with just under 80% as singletons. Sequenced: PBMCs. These receptors were taken from a man aged 25-40 years in good health and CMV-seronegative.

The sample holds a few counts of this clone. This sequence joins TRBV6-5 and TRBJ1-4; TRBD1 is a possible D gene (6 bases). V gave up 0 bases and J gave up 7 bases, with 9 bases separating them. The CDR3 length is 14 residues. Germline CDR1 reads MNHEY; CDR2 reads SVGAGI. The CDR3 region is CASSYSGTTEKLFF. The CDR3 DNA reads as TGTGCCAGCAGTTACTCGGGGACAACTGAAAAACTGTTTTTT.

This clone appeared a single time. The CDR3 DNA sequence: TGCAGCGCCTCAGGACAGGGGGCGAGTGATGAGCAGTTCTTC. This codes for CSASGQGASDEQFF. The V and J genes are TRBV29-1 and TRBJ2-1; TRBD1 aligns across 11 bases. V gave up 7 bases and J gave up 8 bases; unmatched junction bases: 10. From germline, CDR1 is SQVTM and CDR2 ANQGSEA. CDR3 length equals 14 residues.

The gene calls are TRBV5-5 and TRBJ1-2; no firm D call. CDR3 size: 12 residues. Germline V gives CDR1 SGHKS, CDR2 YYEKEE (reference sequence). V gave up 4 bases and J gave up 10 bases, with 14 bases separating them. CDR3 protein: CASSQGAAYYTF. The CDR3 DNA is TGTGCCAGCAGCCAAGGAGCTGCTTACTACACCTTC.

The J gene is TRBJ1-2, the V gene TRBV9; no reliable D call. The V gene's germline CDR1 is SGDLS and CDR2 YYNGEE. The CDR3 sequence is 13 residues long. V shed 0 bases and J shed 1 base, with 4 bases lying between them. In DNA form, the CDR3 reads TGTGCCAGCAGCGTAGGAGGTAACTATGGCTACACCTTC. It is translated as CASSVGGNYGYTF.

J is TRBJ2-2 and V is TRBV5-1; 7 nucleotides agree with TRBD1. After removal of 0 bases from V and 6 bases from J, the junction contained 2 bases not matched to a gene. The CDR3 runs to 14 residues. Germline CDR1 SGHRS, CDR2 YFSETQ. The CDR3 DNA follows: TGCGCCAGCAGCTTGGCGACAGGGCCCGGGGAGCTGTTTTTT. Residues: CASSLATGPGELFF.

This chain connects TRBV28 to TRBJ2-7; TRBD1 aligns across 10 bases. V lost 3 bases to trimming and J lost 1 base; unmatched junction nucleotides: 9. CDR1 is MDHEN, CDR2 SYDVKM, per germline. This CDR3 comprises 17 residues. DNA for the CDR3: TGTGCCAGCAGTTTTGGGACAGGGGCACGGAGGTCCTACGAGCAGTACTTC. Protein product: CASSFGTGARRSYEQYF.

The V and J genes are TRBV13 and TRBJ1-4; weak D call: TRBD1 (6 bases). Germline values: CDR1 PRHDT, CDR2 FYEKMQ (reference sequence). The V end lost 5 bases, the J end lost 5 bases, and 15 bases lay between the germline ends. The CDR3 has 15 residues. The CDR3: CASSRDGGRNEKLFF. CDR3 DNA: TGTGCCAGCAGCCGAGATGGGGGCAGGAATGAAAAACTGTTTTTT. The whole variable domain, remainder taken from reference TRBV13 and TRBJ1-4, is AAGVIQSPRHLIKEKRETATLKCYPIPRHDTVYWYQQGPGQDPQFLISFYEKMQSDKGSIPDRFSAQQFSDYHSELNMSSLELGDSALYFCASSRDGGRNEKLFFGSGTQLSVL.

The CDR3 sequence: CASSLLSGSKNIQYF. CDR3 nucleotides: TGCGCCAGCAGCCTCCTTAGCGGGTCCAAAAACATTCAGTACTTC. The rearrangement uses TRBV5-1 and TRBJ2-4, with 7 nucleotides matching TRBD2. Germline V CDR1 and CDR2: SGHRS, YFSETQ. The CDR3 length is 15 residues. The ends lost 4 bases at V and 2 bases at J; junction bases unmatched: 6.

The chain is built from TRBV10-3 and TRBJ2-7; D might be TRBD2 (6 bases). Trimming left V 5 bases short and J 6 bases short, with 11 bases between. CDR1 and CDR2 (germline): ENHRY, SYGVKD. CDR3 size: 12 residues. In nucleotides, the CDR3 is TGTGCCATCAGTATTACTAGCCGCGAGCAGTACTTC. It specifies CAISITSREQYF.

This sequence joins TRBV10-2 and TRBJ2-3, with 13 bases that match TRBD2. V lost 5 bases to trimming and J lost 6 bases; unmatched junction nucleotides: 8. Germline values: CDR1 WSHSY, CDR2 SAAADI. The CDR3 length is 16 residues. The CDR3 nucleotides read TGCGCCAGCAGTCGGACTAGCGGGGGCCTCCCTGATACGCAGTATTTT. Residues: CASSRTSGGLPDTQYF.

The rearrangement joins TRBV7-2 to TRBJ2-7; possible D gene TRBD1, 6 bases. This CDR3 has 16 residues. Germline values: CDR1 SGHTA, CDR2 FQGNSA. The ends were cut back, 6 bases at V and 2 bases at J, with 20 bases in the middle. The CDR3 region has the DNA TGTGCCAGCAGGGACGACAGGAGCCCTCTTCCCTACGAGCAGTACTTC. Amino acid sequence: CASRDDRSPLPYEQYF.

Concerning this clone: Other nucleotide sequences in the sample specify the same CDR3. This chain uses TRBV4-3 with TRBJ2-7, with a weak D call TRBD2 (5 bases). V shed 0 bases and J shed 2 bases, with 8 bases lying between them. Germline loops: CDR1 LGHNA, CDR2 YSLEER. The CDR3 covers 14 residues. The CDR3 DNA follows: TGCGCCAGCAGCCAAGATCGGGGAACCTACGAGCAGTACTTC. This translates into CASSQDRGTYEQYF.

The rearrangement links TRBV19 to TRBJ1-1; D uncertain. This CDR3 has 14 amino acids. Germline V gives CDR1 LNHDA, CDR2 SQIVND (reference sequence). V dropped 4 bases and J dropped 3 bases, with 12 bases sitting between them. The CDR3 coding sequence is TGTGCCAGTAGTAGTCGGGAGTATGACACTGAAGCTTTCTTT. It yields the protein CASSSREYDTEAFF.

The J gene is TRBJ2-3, the V gene TRBV7-8; weak D call: TRBD1 (6 bases). This CDR3 has 13 amino acids. Deletions cut 8 bases from V and 5 bases from J, with 14 bases between. Germline CDR1 and CDR2: SGHVS and FQNEAQ. The CDR3 DNA follows: TGTGCCAGCCATACAGGGAACCTAGATACGCAGTATTTT. This gives the protein CASHTGNLDTQYF.

The rearrangement links TRBV27 to TRBJ1-6, with D unclear. This CDR3 contains 14 residues. The germline V gene has CDR1 MNHEY and CDR2 SMNVEV (reference sequence). Trimming took off 5 bases at V and 2 bases at J, with 7 bases between the two ends. CDR3 amino acids: CASSPDTYNSPLHF. Written as DNA, the CDR3 is TGTGCCAGCAGTCCCGACACCTATAATTCACCCCTCCACTTT.

V usage is TRBV28 and J usage is TRBJ1-2, with D perhaps TRBD1 (5 bases). Trimming shortened V by 5 bases and J by 6 bases, and 13 bases separated the two germline ends. This CDR3 contains 13 residues. Germline V CDR1 and CDR2: MDHEN, SYDVKM. CDR3 sequence: CASSQTRVHGYTF. The CDR3 DNA reads TGTGCCAGCAGTCAGACCAGGGTCCATGGCTACACCTTC.

J is TRBJ2-1 and V is TRBV2, with 9 positions matching TRBD2. J gave up 3 bases and V 4 bases, and 4 bases lay outside the gene matches. In germline, CDR1 is SNHLY, CDR2 FYNNEI. The CDR3 totals 15 residues. CDR3 loop: CASSVEAGGYNEQFF. The CDR3 coding sequence is TGTGCCAGCAGTGTTGAAGCGGGAGGCTACAATGAGCAGTTCTTC.

This chain connects TRBV28 to TRBJ2-3; no definite D call. The CDR3 is 17 amino acids. Germline values: CDR1 MDHEN, CDR2 SYDVKM. Trimming left V 0 bases short and J 2 bases short, with 15 bases between. CDR3 protein: CASSLWGYTESTDTQYF. Written as DNA, the CDR3 is TGTGCCAGCAGTTTATGGGGCTACACCGAGTCCACAGATACGCAGTATTTT.

V is TRBV19 and J is TRBJ2-1, with D possibly matching TRBD2 (6 bases). This CDR3 region has 16 residues. The V gene's germline CDR1 is LNHDA and CDR2 SQIVND (reference sequence). V was pared by 3 bases and J by 4 bases, with 16 bases between. CDR3 DNA: TGTGCCAGTAGTATGGTCTTTTCCGGGACTTACAATGAGCAGTTCTTC. Its translation: CASSMVFSGTYNEQFF.

The rearrangement joins TRBV5-1 to TRBJ2-6; perhaps TRBD2 as D (6 bases). The length of the CDR3 is 14 residues. Germline CDR1 is SGHRS and CDR2 is YFSETQ. Trimming pared 4 bases from V and 3 bases from J, leaving 8 bases between. CDR3 bases: TGCGCCAGCAGCCTAGCGTTTGGGGCCAACGTCCTGACTTTC. Translated: CASSLAFGANVLTF.